The entry below describes one TCR beta chain. Antigen: not known. This record belongs to a study of Ad26.COV2.S vaccination and SARS-CoV-2 variants. Background on the study: The donor belonged to the COV1001 Ad26.COV2.S trial arm.

Treatment in this sample: about 20 received Ad26.COV2.S at low or high dose, single or two shots; about 5 received placebo; per-sample allocation not given. Sampling was done on day 63 after the first vaccine or placebo injection. The CDR3 consists of 14 residues. Trimming at V came to 2 bases and at J to 7 bases, leaving 5 bases not matched to a gene. CDR1 and CDR2 from the germline V gene are MNHEY and SVGAGI. Profiling relied on immunoSEQ multiplex PCR, and the TCRdb table lists in-frame clones only, not all of them. The profile shows roughly 700,000 clones, 89% of them singletons. Study-wide findings and caveats: Across vaccine and placebo recipients, the breadth of non-spike TCRs was similar.

The genes are TRBV6-5 and TRBJ1-5, with 7 bases fitting TRBD1. The sequence derives from a person aged 18-60 years who received the Ad26.COV2.S COVID-19 vaccine or a placebo. Sequenced material: peripheral blood, taken in a trial of Ad26.COV2.S vaccine versus placebo. The CDR3 bases are TGTGCCAGCAGTTACAGCCAGGGGGTGCAGCCCCAGCATTTT. Encoded protein: CASSYSQGVQPQHF.